The 29 T cell receptor beta chains listed next were all sequenced from one sample in a study of metastatic and nonmetastatic thyroid tumors. TCRdb re-called the PCR reads via MiXCR. The top ten hold approximately 30% of the sample, which has roughly 30,000 clones, roughly 29% seen once. All patients were untreated before thyroid surgery. The sample taken for sequencing was blood. Receptors originate from a female donor with papillary thyroid cancer or a benign thyroid nodule (not recorded which). Some clones in this sample may be carry-over from other donors' samples.

The CDR3 loop reads CAWSGQAGMNTGELFF. DNA for the CDR3: TGTGCCTGGAGTGGCCAAGCGGGAATGAACACCGGGGAGCTGTTTTTT. The chain has TRBV30 and TRBJ2-2; 7 nucleotides line up with TRBD2. The CDR3 length is 16 residues. The junction had 6 bases not matched to a gene; V was cut back by 1 base and J by 1 base. The V gene's germline CDR1 is GTSNPN and CDR2 SVGIG (reference sequence).

V is TRBV5-1 and J is TRBJ1-2; possibly TRBD1 for D (5 bases). The germline V gene encodes CDR1 SGHRS and CDR2 YFSETQ. This CDR3 contains 15 residues. Deletions cut 0 bases from V and 1 base from J, with 10 bases between. The CDR3 is CASSLDGAINYGYTF. CDR3 sequence (DNA): TGCGCCAGCAGCTTGGACGGGGCCATTAACTATGGCTACACCTTC.

V gene TRBV4-1 combines with J gene TRBJ1-1, with D possibly being TRBD1 (6 bases). CDR3 size: 14 residues. Germline-derived CDR1 and CDR2 are MGHRA and YSYEKL. V lost 4 bases, J lost 1 base, and 10 bases lay in between. DNA of the CDR3: TGCGCCAGCAGCCGCGGACAGACGAACACTGAAGCTTTCTTT. This sequence encodes CASSRGQTNTEAFF.

This clone appeared a few times. V gene TRBV6-4 combines with J gene TRBJ1-5; the match to TRBD1 covers 11 bases. CDR3 length: 16 amino acids. With V trimmed by 3 bases and J by 3 bases, 4 bases remained unmatched. Germline V lookup: CDR1 MRHNA, CDR2 SNTAGT. The CDR3 region is CASSDRGQGDNQPQHF. CDR3 bases: TGTGCCAGCAGTGATAGGGGACAGGGGGACAATCAGCCCCAGCATTTT.

This clone occurred a few times. The V call is TRBV28, the J call TRBJ2-3; D possibly corresponds to TRBD1 (5 bases). The CDR3 is 16 residues long. CDR1 is MDHEN and CDR2 is SYDVKM in the germline V gene. The V and J ends lost 3 bases and 0 bases respectively, with 13 bases between them. Written as DNA, the CDR3 is TGTGCCAGCAGTTTGGGGCAGTCTAAGAGCACAGATACGCAGTATTTT. This codes for CASSLGQSKSTDTQYF.

The chain recombines TRBV6-1 with TRBJ1-2; 9 nucleotides agree with TRBD1. The CDR3 consists of 14 residues. V was clipped by 6 bases and J by 3 bases; unmatched bases: 5. Germline CDR1 and CDR2: MNHNS and SASEGT. The CDR3 bases are TGTGCCAGCAGGGGACAGGGCGGGTACTATGGCTACACCTTC. Translation: CASRGQGGYYGYTF.

This clone was found a few times. This chain connects TRBV12-3 or TRBV12-4 to TRBJ1-1; D call uncertain. The CDR3 totals 15 residues. V shed 6 bases and J shed 7 bases, with 21 bases lying between them. This CDR3 reads CASSPGGSPGSEAFF. The CDR3 DNA follows: TGTGCCAGCAGCCCCGGTGGCAGTCCGGGAAGTGAAGCTTTCTTT.

There are a few counts of this clone. The V gene is TRBV12-3 or TRBV12-4, the J gene TRBJ2-2; tentatively, D is TRBD2 (5 bases). CDR3 length: 13 residues. Trimming took 6 bases from V and 5 from J, leaving 10 bases between them. The CDR3 DNA sequence: TGTGCCAGCAGGGAGGATTGGACCGGGGAGCTGTTTTTT. It is translated as CASREDWTGELFF.

On this clone itself: The junction and the germline gene differ at one end; a read error may be behind it. Other DNA sequences from this sample encode an identical CDR3 as well. The J gene is TRBJ2-3, the V gene TRBV4-1; D is uncertain. This CDR3 is 14 amino acids long. The germline gives CDR1 MGHRA, CDR2 YSYEKL. The DNA of the CDR3 is TGCGCCAGCAGCCCCGGGCCCGTCAGAGATACGCAGTACTTT. It is translated as CASSPGPVRDTQYF.

Only a few counts were recorded for this clone. CDR3: CASSIYGQTSTDTQYF. In DNA, the CDR3 is TGTGCCAGCAGTATATATGGACAGACTAGCACAGATACGCAGTATTTT. The rearrangement links TRBV28 to TRBJ2-3; the D gene is possibly TRBD1 (6 bases). The CDR3 is 16 residues long. Germline V gene lookup returns CDR1 MDHEN and CDR2 SYDVKM. V was clipped by 5 bases and J by 0 bases, with 15 bases between them.

This clone was picked up a small number of times. The chain employs TRBV6-1 and TRBJ1-3; a weak D match, TRBD1 (5 bases). CDR1 and CDR2 (germline): MNHNS, SASEGT. Trimming took 6 bases from V and 0 from J, leaving 9 bases between them. This CDR3 is built from 14 residues. The CDR3, as DNA: TGTGCCAGCAGCACCGACAGCTCTGGAAACACCATATATTTT. Its translation: CASSTDSSGNTIYF.

This clone was seen repeatedly, ten times or more. V usage is TRBV9 and J usage is TRBJ2-1; 9 positions match TRBD2. This CDR3 has 15 amino acids. Germline V CDR1 and CDR2: SGDLS, YYNGEE. The V segment lost 4 bases and the J segment 0 bases; nucleotides outside the gene matches: 2. CDR3 in DNA: TGTGCCAGCAGCCTTAGCGGGAGCTCCTACAATGAGCAGTTCTTC. This encodes CASSLSGSSYNEQFF.

This chain joins TRBV7-3 and TRBJ2-3, with unresolved D. The CDR3 is made up of 14 amino acids. Deletions cut 0 bases from V and 1 base from J, with 5 bases between. Per germline, CDR1 SGHTA and CDR2 FQGTGA. The CDR3 DNA is TGTGCCAGCAGCTTAACGGGCCGCACAGATACGCAGTATTTT. Its protein product is CASSLTGRTDTQYF.

The chain couples TRBV2 to TRBJ2-3; possible D gene TRBD2, 7 bases. This CDR3 contains 17 residues. V was clipped by 3 bases and J by 2 bases, with 18 bases between them. Germline V gene sequence: CDR1 SNHLY, CDR2 FYNNEI. The CDR3 bases are TGTGCCAGCAGTGACCTCTTAGGAGGGGGGGACACAGATACGCAGTATTTT. Protein product: CASSDLLGGGDTDTQYF.

Relative to its sample, this clone is medium-sized. The V gene is TRBV28, the J gene TRBJ2-7; a weak D match, TRBD2 (6 bases). Germline lookup yields CDR1 MDHEN and CDR2 SYDVKM. The CDR3 covers 13 residues. Trimming pared 11 bases from V and 7 bases from J, leaving 21 bases between. CDR3 nucleotide sequence: TGTGCCTGTAGGCAGGTCCCAGGAGGGGAGCAGTACTTC. Residues: CACRQVPGGEQYF.

Ten or more counts support this clone. This chain joins TRBV7-9 and TRBJ1-4; unclear D gene. Trimming shortened V by 3 bases and J by 4 bases, and 0 bases separated the two germline ends. In germline, CDR1 is SEHNR, CDR2 FQNEAQ (reference sequence). The CDR3 totals 11 residues. CDR3 residues: CASSFNEKLFF. The CDR3 bases are TGTGCCAGCAGCTTTAATGAAAAACTGTTTTTT.

By proportion, this clone is large. The gene calls are TRBV6-2 or TRBV6-3 and TRBJ2-1; 7 bases map to TRBD2. The CDR3 has 15 amino acids. V was clipped by 6 bases and J by 7 bases; unmatched bases: 12. In germline, CDR1 is MNHEY, CDR2 SVGEGT. DNA of the CDR3: TGTGCCAGCAGCCCTGGGGCGGGAGAGAGTAATGAGCAGTTCTTC. Protein sequence: CASSPGAGESNEQFF.

The V call is TRBV6-4, the J call TRBJ2-3; D is unclear. CDR1 MRHNA and CDR2 SNTAGT come from the germline V gene. V gave up 0 bases and J gave up 3 bases, with 19 bases separating them. This CDR3 has 18 residues. CDR3 in DNA: TGTGCCAGCAGTGACTCGAAATCAGGCGAATTAGGGACAGATACGCAGTATTTT. It yields the protein CASSDSKSGELGTDTQYF.

This clone was seen more than once but under ten times. The rearrangement joins TRBV25-1 to TRBJ2-3; 11 bases agree with TRBD2. V dropped 6 bases and J dropped 4; count of bases not matched to a gene: 6. The CDR3 loop spans 15 amino acids. Looked up from germline, CDR1 is MGHDK and CDR2 is SYGVNS. CDR3 sequence: CASSDSGRAPDTQYF. For the CDR3, the DNA is TGTGCCAGCAGCGATAGCGGGAGGGCCCCAGATACGCAGTATTTT. The complete variable domain, with remaining parts taken from reference TRBV25-1 and TRBJ2-3, reads EADIYQTPRYLVIGTGKKITLECSQTMGHDKMYWYQQDPGMELHLIHYSYGVNSTEKGDLSSESTVSRIRTEHFPLTLESARPSHTSQYLCASSDSGRAPDTQYFGPGTRLTVL.

The chain recombines TRBV24-1 with TRBJ2-3, with 9 positions matching TRBD1. V was clipped by 3 bases and J by 3 bases; unmatched bases: 6. Germline V gene data show CDR1 as KGHDR and CDR2 as SFDVKD. The CDR3 has 16 residues. The CDR3 reads CATSDEPGQGTDTQYF. CDR3 bases: TGTGCCACCAGTGATGAACCGGGACAGGGTACAGATACGCAGTATTTT.

This clone was detected ten times or more. The gene calls are TRBV15 and TRBJ1-1, with a possible D match to TRBD1 (6 bases). Looked up from germline, CDR1 is LNHNV and CDR2 is YYDKDF (reference sequence). Trimming shortened V by 4 bases and J by 0 bases, and 9 bases separated the two germline ends. This CDR3 is built from 14 residues. CDR3 nucleotides: TGTGCCACCAGCAATACAGGGATGAACACTGAAGCTTTCTTT. This sequence encodes CATSNTGMNTEAFF.

V is TRBV20-1 and J is TRBJ2-5; 7 nucleotides align to TRBD1. In germline, CDR1 is DFQATT, CDR2 SNEGSKA (reference sequence). With V trimmed by 6 bases and J by 1 base, 5 bases remained unmatched. CDR3 length equals 13 residues. The CDR3 DNA reads as TGCAGTGCGCATGCAGGGGGCCAAGAGACCCAGTACTTC. Residues: CSAHAGGQETQYF.

This clone showed up many times. V gene TRBV5-1 combines with J gene TRBJ2-2, with 8 bases that match TRBD1. The CDR3 consists of 16 residues. Germline V gene sequence: CDR1 SGHRS, CDR2 YFSETQ. V dropped 3 bases and J dropped 6; count of bases not matched to a gene: 10. The CDR3 sequence is CASSSIGQGTAGELFF. The CDR3 DNA reads TGCGCCAGCAGCTCGATAGGACAGGGAACGGCCGGGGAGCTGTTTTTT.

In its sample, this clone was seen a few times. This chain joins TRBV6-1 and TRBJ2-7, with TRBD1 as a possible D gene (6 bases). Germline loops: CDR1 MNHNS, CDR2 SASEGT. Trimming removed 2 bases from V and 5 bases from J, with 13 bases in between. This CDR3 is built from 14 residues. The chain's CDR3 is CASSETVRGNEQYF. For the CDR3, the DNA is TGTGCCAGCAGTGAAACGGTTAGGGGGAACGAGCAGTACTTC.

The V and J genes are TRBV12-3 or TRBV12-4 and TRBJ2-1, with D possibly called TRBD1 or TRBD2 (5 bases each). CDR3 length: 13 amino acids. Trimming removed 6 bases from V and 4 bases from J, with 10 bases in between. The CDR3 region is CASSPGAYNEQFF. The CDR3 DNA reads as TGTGCCAGCAGCCCCGGGGCTTACAATGAGCAGTTCTTC.

This clone was picked up a small number of times. This sequence joins TRBV19 and TRBJ2-7; D may be TRBD2 (5 bases). From germline, CDR1 is LNHDA and CDR2 SQIVND (reference sequence). Trimming cost V 1 base and J 0 bases, with 7 bases left between them. This CDR3 spans 14 amino acids. This CDR3 is CASSIASSSYEQYF. For the CDR3, the DNA is TGTGCCAGTAGTATAGCTAGCAGCTCCTACGAGCAGTACTTC.

This clone ranks as medium-sized. The V gene is TRBV28, the J gene TRBJ2-7, with D perhaps matching TRBD2 (7 bases). From germline, CDR1 is MDHEN and CDR2 SYDVKM. V lost 2 bases, J lost 6 bases, and 17 bases lay in between. The CDR3 totals 15 residues. The CDR3 sequence: CASSLRGARLGEQYF. The CDR3 bases are TGTGCCAGCAGTTTACGGGGGGCGAGACTTGGCGAGCAGTACTTC.

This clone was observed at least ten times. The V and J genes are TRBV20-1 and TRBJ2-1, with D perhaps TRBD1 (6 bases). Germline CDR1 DFQATT, CDR2 SNEGSKA (reference sequence). This CDR3 contains 15 residues. V shed 0 bases and J shed 5 bases, with 14 bases lying between them. The CDR3 protein is CSARERGSLDNEQFF. As DNA, the CDR3 is TGCAGTGCTAGAGAGAGGGGGAGTTTGGACAATGAGCAGTTCTTC.

On this clone: Since a much larger clone is just one base distant, this may be a read error. The same CDR3 is also encoded by other DNA sequences in this sample. The chain carries TRBV9 and TRBJ2-3, with 9 nucleotides matching TRBD2. Germline V gives CDR1 SGDLS, CDR2 YYNGEE. This CDR3 comprises 15 residues. CDR3 amino acids: CASSGTGTSTDTQYF. The DNA for the CDR3 is TGTGCCAGCAGCGGAACCGGGACTAGCACAGATACACAGTATTTT.